This TCR beta chain was recorded in a study of blood T cell repertoires in COVID-19. Study-wide context: Sites across the United States, Italy and Spain contributed samples from acute and convalescent COVID-19.

How the authors handled the data: For nucleated cells, counts were estimated from reference gene primer amplification. Using immunoSEQ multiplex PCR, the repertoire was profiled, and TCRdb retains in-frame clones only, with some absent. V and J calls and clone size are copied from that table; D and trimming were computed from the DNA. The sample includes 180,000 or so clones, approximately 80% seen only once; the top ten take approximately 10%. Those enrolled, adults aged roughly 18 to 95 years, came from about 24 US areas. Assignments of participants to cohorts depended upon their own reported clinical history. The V end was cut by 7 bases, the J end by 8 bases, with 18 bases between. This CDR3 is built from 14 residues. The germline CDR1 and CDR2 sequences are LNHDA and SQIVND (reference sequence). This clone occurred once.

The sequence came from a man over 45 who had recovered from COVID-19. The chain joins TRBV19 to TRBJ2-1; TRBD1 might be the D (6 bases). Sequenced sample: PBMCs or T cells enriched from blood (not recorded which). The CDR3 protein is CASTPGDKGHEQFF. The CDR3 DNA follows: TGTGCCAGTACCCCAGGGGATAAGGGCCATGAGCAGTTCTTC.